This entry lists 29 T cell receptor beta chains sequenced from one sample in a study of blood T cells in healthy people across ages. Next came a second PCR, run for 7 to 11 cycles, which used a sample-barcoded 5' primer along with a J-beta primer mix. TCRdb called the 5' RACE reads again in MiXCR, with one record for every CDR3 protein. Of some 860,000 distinct CDR3 sequences listed, roughly 56% are singletons. The sequenced material came from blood. These receptors were taken from a middle-aged man in good health.

The rearrangement links TRBV7-2 to TRBJ2-3; 9 bases are shared with TRBD2. The germline gives CDR1 SGHTA, CDR2 FQGNSA. J was trimmed by 4 bases and V by 6 bases; bases with no gene match: 11. The CDR3 loop spans 16 amino acids. The CDR3 loop is CASSSSAGGSADTQYF. The DNA of the CDR3 is TGTGCCAGCAGTTCATCGGCGGGGGGGAGCGCAGATACGCAGTATTTT.

V gene TRBV7-2 combines with J gene TRBJ1-6; no clear D. Trimming shortened V by 9 bases and J by 10 bases, and 16 bases separated the two germline ends. This CDR3 is 13 amino acids long. In germline, CDR1 is SGHTA, CDR2 FQGNSA. In DNA form, the CDR3 reads TGTGCCAGAAGGCCCACAATCACGTCACCCCTCCACTTT. Protein sequence: CARRPTITSPLHF.

A few counts support this clonotype. The rearrangement uses TRBV2 and TRBJ2-7, with D possibly TRBD1 on 6 matching bases. The V end lost 7 bases, the J end lost 6 bases, and 19 bases lay between the germline ends. The CDR3 runs 14 residues. The germline CDR1 and CDR2 sequences are SNHLY and FYNNEI. The chain's CDR3 is CASNGQIIGSEQYF. DNA of the CDR3: TGTGCCAGCAATGGACAGATAATAGGAAGCGAGCAGTACTTC.

A few counts support this clonotype. V usage is TRBV12-3 or TRBV12-4 and J usage is TRBJ1-2; 7 nucleotides align to TRBD1. CDR3 length: 14 amino acids. The J segment lost 6 bases and the V segment lost 6 bases, leaving 10 bases of the junction unmatched. CDR3 nucleotide sequence: TGTGCCAGCAGGCAAAACAGGGGTTCCAATGGCTACACCTTC. Protein product: CASRQNRGSNGYTF.

This clonotype was detected a few times. The chain links TRBV29-1 to TRBJ2-1, with TRBD2 matching over 14 bases. CDR3 length equals 14 residues. Germline lookup yields CDR1 SQVTM and CDR2 ANQGSEA. V trimming: 5 bases; J trimming: 8 bases; junction bases outside the gene matches: 5. CDR3 nucleotides: TGCAGCGTTCCGGGACTAGCGGGAGTCGATGAGCAGTTCTTC. Amino acid sequence: CSVPGLAGVDEQFF.

There are many counts of this clonotype. This chain links TRBV30 with TRBJ1-2; D call uncertain. The CDR3 spans 11 residues. In germline, CDR1 is GTSNPN, CDR2 SVGIG (reference sequence). With 1 base removed from V and 2 bases from J, the gap between germline ends came to 2 bases. The CDR3 nucleotides are TGTGCCTGGAGTGAGAACTATGGCTACACCTTC. This sequence encodes CAWSENYGYTF.

V gene TRBV5-1 combines with J gene TRBJ1-5; 7 bases map to TRBD1. V lost 4 bases to trimming and J lost 3 bases; unmatched junction nucleotides: 4. Looked up from germline, CDR1 is SGHRS and CDR2 is YFSETQ. This CDR3 has 14 amino acids. CDR3 sequence (DNA): TGCGCCAGCAGCATCGGGACAGACAATCAGCCCCAGCATTTT. It codes for CASSIGTDNQPQHF.

J is TRBJ2-1 and V is TRBV7-9, with TRBD2 matching 9 bases. This CDR3 is 17 amino acids long. Germline CDR1 is SEHNR and CDR2 is FQNEAQ (reference sequence). The ends lost 5 bases at V and 7 bases at J; junction bases unmatched: 15. As DNA, the CDR3 is TGTGCCAGCAGCCCTAGGGGGGTAGCGGGAGTATGGAATGAGCAGTTCTTC. Translated: CASSPRGVAGVWNEQFF.

This clonotype occurred a few times. V gene TRBV27 combines with J gene TRBJ1-4; TRBD1 is a possible D gene (5 bases). Trimming removed 10 bases at V and 4 bases at J, with 13 bases between. The germline gives CDR1 MNHEY, CDR2 SMNVEV (reference sequence). This CDR3 is 13 amino acids long. The CDR3 region is CATTRQSNEKLFF. Written as DNA, the CDR3 is TGTGCCACAACTAGACAGAGTAATGAAAAACTGTTTTTT.

For this clonotype: At one boundary the junction diverges from the germline segment, which might be a read error. This chain links TRBV20-1 with TRBJ2-7, with a weak D call TRBD2 (5 bases). This CDR3 contains 23 residues. The germline CDR1 and CDR2 sequences are DFQATT and SNEGSKA (reference sequence). The CDR3 loop reads CSARDYGETSNLLKASAKYEQYF. CDR3 DNA sequence: TGTAGTGCTAGAGATTACGGGGAAACCTCGAATCTTCTCAAGGCCAGCGCTAAATACGAGCAGTACTTC.

To note about this clonotype: One end of the junction does not line up with germline, which may come from a read error. The chain has TRBV6-1 and TRBJ1-5; D remains ambiguous. Germline lookup yields CDR1 MNHNS and CDR2 SASEGT. The CDR3 has 18 residues. CDR3 in amino acids: CPSSGSLGRPGSNQPQHF. CDR3 coding DNA: TGTCCCAGCAGCGGTAGCCTAGGTCGTCCTGGGAGCAATCAGCCCCAGCATTTT.

This clonotype was counted between two and nine times. This chain connects TRBV12-3 or TRBV12-4 to TRBJ2-6; D possibly matches TRBD1 or TRBD2 (5 bases each). The CDR3 is 15 residues long. V was cut by 6 bases and J by 4 bases, with 13 bases left in between. CDR3 loop: CASSPEGTGANVLTF. The CDR3 DNA sequence: TGTGCCAGCAGCCCCGAGGGGACCGGGGCCAACGTCCTGACTTTC.

This chain uses TRBV7-9 with TRBJ1-2, with unresolved D. V lost 3 bases and J lost 3, with 14 bases in between. The CDR3 is 15 residues long. Germline-derived CDR1 and CDR2 are SEHNR and FQNEAQ (reference sequence). DNA for the CDR3: TGTGCCAGCAGCTTTTTAAGGGCCAAGGACTATGGCTACACCTTC. Translating gives CASSFLRAKDYGYTF.

V is TRBV5-1 and J is TRBJ2-3; perhaps TRBD1 as D (5 bases). Trimming shortened V by 1 base and J by 6 bases, and 12 bases separated the two germline ends. Germline V gene sequence: CDR1 SGHRS, CDR2 YFSETQ. The CDR3 consists of 14 residues. The CDR3 DNA reads as TGCGCCAGCAGCTTGCAGGGCTTGGCGGATACGCAGTATTTT. Its protein product is CASSLQGLADTQYF.

V usage is TRBV20-1 and J usage is TRBJ1-5; D unresolved. Germline V CDR1 and CDR2: DFQATT, SNEGSKA (reference sequence). The CDR3 loop spans 17 amino acids. V lost 7 bases and J 3 bases, leaving 25 bases between the germline ends. This chain's CDR3 is CSVPNLRGSSLNQPQHF. The DNA of the CDR3 is TGCAGTGTCCCAAACCTACGGGGTTCGAGCCTCAATCAGCCCCAGCATTTT.

This clonotype was counted between two and nine times. The rearrangement joins TRBV5-1 to TRBJ2-1, with D perhaps matching TRBD1 (6 bases). TRBJ2-7 matches the DNA end more closely, so the J call is doubtful. The CDR3 consists of 16 residues. The germline V gene has CDR1 SGHRS and CDR2 YFSETQ. In DNA, the CDR3 is TGCGCCAGCAGCTTGGAAGGCAGAGGGGGTTACAATGAGCAGTACTTC. It codes for CASSLEGRGGYNEQYF.

The chain carries TRBV4-3 and TRBJ1-3; no definite D call. The V and J ends lost 4 bases and 0 bases respectively, with 10 bases between them. This CDR3 is 15 amino acids long. Germline assignment: CDR1 LGHNA and CDR2 YSLEER. CDR3 sequence (DNA): TGCGCCAGCAGCCGACTCCTGGACTCTGGAAACACCATATATTTT. Translating gives CASSRLLDSGNTIYF.

This clonotype was counted a single time. The gene calls are TRBV7-2 and TRBJ2-1; 7 bases match TRBD2. The J call could be wrong; TRBJ2-7 is a better fit for the DNA end. Per germline, CDR1 SGHTA and CDR2 FQGNSA. CDR3 length: 17 amino acids. The CDR3 sequence: CASSSPRGGSSYNEQYF. The CDR3 bases are TGTGCCAGCAGCTCTCCGCGGGGCGGGAGCTCCTACAATGAGCAGTACTTC.

This clonotype was seen only a few times. The chain is built from TRBV19 and TRBJ2-4; no reliable D call. The CDR3 length is 14 residues. CDR1 is LNHDA and CDR2 is SQIVND in the germline V gene (reference sequence). V was pared by 3 bases and J by 7 bases, with 13 bases between. CDR3 sequence: CASSIYSDGNIQYF. The CDR3, as DNA: TGTGCCAGTAGTATTTACTCTGATGGGAACATTCAGTACTTC.

The chain couples TRBV12-3 or TRBV12-4 to TRBJ2-5; possibly TRBD1 or TRBD2 for D (5 bases each). The CDR3 has 14 residues. V dropped 6 bases and J dropped 1 base, with 12 bases sitting between them. The CDR3 is CASSPFGGQETQYF. As DNA, the CDR3 is TGTGCCAGCAGCCCTTTTGGGGGCCAAGAGACCCAGTACTTC.

The chain is built from TRBV24-1 and TRBJ2-5; 12 bases fit TRBD2. The trim removed 5 bases at V and 5 bases at J, leaving 5 bases unmatched. Germline V gives CDR1 KGHDR, CDR2 SFDVKD. This CDR3 is built from 15 residues. The CDR3 nucleotides read TGTGCCACCAGTGTTTCACTAGCGGGGGGTGAGACCCAGTACTTC. This translates into CATSVSLAGGETQYF.

To note about this clonotype: Being one base from a much bigger clone, this may be a read error. The DNA is left out, because the CDR3 cannot be placed on it with certainty; the CDR3 is given as TCRdb lists it. The chain has TRBV24-1 and TRBJ2-5. The germline V gene encodes CDR1 KGHDR and CDR2 SFDVKD. The CDR3 is 19 amino acids in total, end residues counted. CDR3 protein: CATSDSTFEEEFFGETQYF.

This clonotype was counted a few times. J is TRBJ1-2 and V is TRBV27; D is unresolved. The V and J ends lost 1 base and 4 bases respectively, with 7 bases between them. CDR3 length: 13 amino acids. Per the germline V gene, CDR1 is MNHEY and CDR2 is SMNVEV (reference sequence). The CDR3 protein is CASSLLGSYGYTF. The CDR3, as DNA: TGTGCCAGCAGTTTATTAGGCTCCTATGGCTACACCTTC.

Of note for this clonotype: An end of the junction differs from the germline gene, which may be a read error. The rearrangement links TRBV3-1 to TRBJ1-2; D is possibly TRBD1 (6 bases). The CDR3 is made up of 13 amino acids. The germline V gene has CDR1 LGHDT and CDR2 YNNKEL (reference sequence). CDR3 DNA: TGTACCAGCAGCCAACAGGGAAACTATGGCTACACCTTC. It yields the protein CTSSQQGNYGYTF.

The chain joins TRBV7-9 to TRBJ1-2, with D perhaps matching TRBD1 (6 bases). CDR3 length: 15 amino acids. Looked up from germline, CDR1 is SEHNR and CDR2 is FQNEAQ (reference sequence). V shed 4 bases and J shed 0 bases, with 12 bases lying between them. The CDR3 bases are TGTGCCAGCAGCTCTTTCAGGGGAGCTAACTATGGCTACACCTTC. The encoded protein is CASSSFRGANYGYTF. Drawing the rest from reference TRBV7-9 and TRBJ1-2, the complete variable domain is DTGVSQNPRHKITKRGQNVTFRCDPISEHNRLYWYRQTLGQGPEFLTYFQNEAQLEKSRLLSDRFSAERPKGSFSTLEIQRTEQGDSAMYLCASSSFRGANYGYTFGSGTRLTVV.

The chain combines TRBV20-1 with TRBJ2-5; 7 positions match TRBD1. This CDR3 has 12 residues. CDR1 DFQATT and CDR2 SNEGSKA come from the germline V gene (reference sequence). This CDR3 is CSQQGTQETQYF. For the CDR3, the DNA is TGCAGCCAACAGGGGACCCAAGAGACCCAGTACTTC.

The rearrangement links TRBV25-1 to TRBJ2-2; a weak D match, TRBD1 (6 bases). The CDR3 loop spans 14 amino acids. Germline assignment: CDR1 MGHDK and CDR2 SYGVNS. The V end was cut by 5 bases, the J end by 2 bases, with 9 bases between. CDR3 nucleotide sequence: TGTGCCAGCAGTCCCAGGGGAAACACCGGGGAGCTGTTTTTT. This translates into CASSPRGNTGELFF.

This clonotype has just a few counts. In nucleotides, the CDR3 is TGTGCCAGCAGCGACCACAGGGGGCTCACTGAAGCTTTCTTT. It yields the protein CASSDHRGLTEAFF. The rearrangement joins TRBV11-1 to TRBJ1-1; TRBD1 matches 9 bases. Germline V gene lookup returns CDR1 SGHAT and CDR2 FQDESV (reference sequence). V lost 5 bases to trimming and J lost 4 bases; unmatched junction nucleotides: 5. This CDR3 comprises 14 residues. Based on the CDR3 plus reference TRBV11-1 and TRBJ1-1, the full variable domain is EAEVAQSPRYKITEKSQAVAFWCDPISGHATLYWYRQILGQGPELLVQFQDESVVDDSQLPKDRFSAERLKGVDSTLKIQPAELGDSAMYLCASSDHRGLTEAFFGQGTRLTVV.

CDR3: CASSVDGGTDTQYF. CDR3 DNA: TGTGCCAGCAGCGTAGACGGGGGCACAGATACGCAGTATTTT. The V call is TRBV9, the J call TRBJ2-3, with TRBD2 as a possible D gene (5 bases). CDR3 size: 14 residues. With 0 bases removed from V and 1 base from J, the gap between germline ends came to 6 bases. Germline V gene sequence: CDR1 SGDLS, CDR2 YYNGEE.